Following are 20 T cell receptor beta chains from one sample sequenced in a study of cytomegalovirus exposure and HLA in healthy donors (dated by TCRdb to 2016 to 2017). The library came from the immunoSEQ multiplex PCR assay. For the multiplex PCR, a mixture combining 60 forward primers for TCR Vbeta segments and 13 reverse primers for TCR Jbeta segments was used. This immuneACCESS table, as held by TCRdb, lists in-frame sequences with V and J called but not all clones. Of the missing ones, under half trace to an unresolved V gene in checked studies; the others have no known cause. The sample's table covers 130,000 or so clones. The biggest ten clones account for around 1.5% of the sample. Sequenced: PBMCs. All receptors come from a woman aged 40 to 50 in good health and CMV-seronegative.

The J gene is TRBJ1-1, the V gene TRBV11-2, with D hard to call. This CDR3 is built from 13 residues. Germline CDR1 is SGHAT and CDR2 is FQNNGV. V was shortened by 1 base and J by 6 bases, with 9 bases between the two germline ends. The CDR3 nucleotides are TGTGCCAGCAGCTTAGCGAGTCTGGCTGAAGCTTTCTTT. Residues: CASSLASLAEAFF. The full variable domain, rest sourced from reference TRBV11-2 and TRBJ1-1, is EAGVAQSPRYKIIEKRQSVAFWCNPISGHATLYWYQQILGQGPKLLIQFQNNGVVDDSQLPKDRFSAERLKGVDSTLKIQPAKLEDSAVYLCASSLASLAEAFFGQGTRLTVV.

The chain employs TRBV4-1 and TRBJ1-1; possibly TRBD1 for D (5 bases). The CDR3 totals 16 residues. Germline CDR1 is MGHRA and CDR2 is YSYEKL. V lost 3 bases and J 1 base, leaving 15 bases between the germline ends. CDR3 in amino acids: CASSHPPQGTNTEAFF. The CDR3 bases are TGCGCCAGCAGCCATCCCCCCCAGGGAACGAACACTGAAGCTTTCTTT.

The rearrangement links TRBV5-3 to TRBJ1-1; D perhaps matches TRBD1 (5 bases). TRBV5-3 is an ORF for which the function is uncertain. The CDR3 is 14 residues long. Trimming removed 2 bases at V and 3 bases at J, with 11 bases between. Written as DNA, the CDR3 is TGTGCCAGAAGCTTTCCAGGGTCGGACACTGAAGCTTTCTTT. Its protein product is CARSFPGSDTEAFF.

The chain is built from TRBV28 and TRBJ2-7, with TRBD1 matching over 10 bases. Germline CDR1 MDHEN, CDR2 SYDVKM. V lost 6 bases to trimming and J lost 1 base; unmatched junction nucleotides: 6. CDR3 length: 15 amino acids. The CDR3 loop reads CASSRQGAMSYEQYV. The CDR3 DNA sequence: TGTGCCAGCAGCCGACAGGGGGCAATGTCCTACGAGCAGTACGTC.

V usage is TRBV28 and J usage is TRBJ1-5; TRBD1 matches at 7 bases. Germline CDR1 and CDR2: MDHEN and SYDVKM. The CDR3 is 18 residues long. With 6 bases clipped from V and 6 bases from J, the junction kept 20 bases outside the gene matches. Written as DNA, the CDR3 is TGTGCCAGCAGATATCTCTCCCCCGCAGGGGGGTTAGGTCAGCCCCAGCATTTT. This sequence encodes CASRYLSPAGGLGQPQHF.

This chain links TRBV28 with TRBJ1-2; D is undetermined. Germline-derived CDR1 and CDR2 are MDHEN and SYDVKM. The CDR3 totals 14 residues. V lost 3 bases and J 4 bases, leaving 12 bases between the germline ends. The CDR3 DNA reads TGTGCCAGCAGTTTGCGAGGTCGCCGCTATGGCTACACCTTC. This encodes CASSLRGRRYGYTF.

This chain links TRBV11-2 with TRBJ1-1; no firm D call. In germline, CDR1 is SGHAT, CDR2 FQNNGV. This CDR3 spans 11 amino acids. Trimming took 5 bases from V and 5 from J, leaving 6 bases between them. DNA for the CDR3: TGTGCCAGCAGCCCTATGACTGAAGCTTTCTTT. This sequence encodes CASSPMTEAFF.

The genes are TRBV6-1 and TRBJ1-2; 8 nucleotides align to TRBD1. The CDR3 has 15 residues. Germline V gene sequence: CDR1 MNHNS, CDR2 SASEGT. V was pared by 3 bases and J by 5 bases, with 8 bases of the junction left unmatched. CDR3 amino acids: CASSDRRQGYYGYTF. Written as DNA, the CDR3 is TGTGCCAGCAGTGATCGCAGACAGGGGTATTATGGCTACACCTTC.

This chain uses TRBV9 with TRBJ2-1; 7 nucleotides agree with TRBD2. The CDR3 has 15 amino acids. Per germline, CDR1 SGDLS and CDR2 YYNGEE. Losses at the gene ends were 3 bases for V and 0 bases for J; bases not matched to a gene: 3. CDR3 sequence reads: CASSASGNSYNEQFF. In nucleotides, the CDR3 is TGTGCCAGCAGCGCCAGCGGGAACTCCTACAATGAGCAGTTCTTC.

The chain has TRBV28 and TRBJ1-1; D is unresolved. V lost 2 bases and J lost 0, with 7 bases in between. The CDR3 length is 14 residues. Germline lookup yields CDR1 MDHEN and CDR2 SYDVKM. The CDR3 loop reads CASSLELMNTEAFF. In nucleotides, the CDR3 is TGTGCCAGCAGTTTAGAGCTTATGAACACTGAAGCTTTCTTT.

V and J are TRBV6-5 and TRBJ1-1; TRBD1 is a possible D gene (6 bases). V was trimmed by 0 bases and J by 4 bases, leaving 15 bases between them. Germline V gene data show CDR1 as MNHEY and CDR2 as SVGAGI. The CDR3 totals 16 residues. The CDR3 coding sequence is TGTGCCAGCAGTTACTCAGGTTCAGGGGCAGGCACTGAAGCTTTCTTT. Translating gives CASSYSGSGAGTEAFF.

J is TRBJ2-2 and V is TRBV5-1; TRBD1 might be the D (6 bases). Germline lookup yields CDR1 SGHRS and CDR2 YFSETQ. V gave up 0 bases and J gave up 0 bases, with 9 bases separating them. The CDR3 sequence is 16 residues long. CDR3 loop: CASSLVRDTNTGELFF. CDR3 coding DNA: TGCGCCAGCAGCTTGGTAAGGGACACGAACACCGGGGAGCTGTTTTTT.

The rearrangement joins TRBV6-6 to TRBJ1-1, with 9 positions matching TRBD1. J gave up 5 bases and V 8 bases, and 9 bases lay outside the gene matches. Germline-derived CDR1 and CDR2 are MNHNY and SVGAGI (reference sequence). The CDR3 has 14 residues. Written as DNA, the CDR3 is TGTGCCAGCGGGGCACAGGGGGCGGAAACTGAAGCTTTCTTT. Its translation: CASGAQGAETEAFF.

The CDR3 region is CASSVPGQVGYTF. The DNA of the CDR3 is TGTGCCAGCAGTGTGCCTGGACAGGTTGGCTACACCTTC. This chain connects TRBV25-1 to TRBJ1-2; 7 bases line up with TRBD1. The trim removed 4 bases at V and 7 bases at J, leaving 6 bases unmatched. The CDR3 runs 13 residues. From germline, CDR1 is MGHDK and CDR2 SYGVNS.

The V and J genes are TRBV14 and TRBJ1-1; D remains unclear. This CDR3 is built from 13 residues. The germline V and J ends were trimmed by 4 bases and 4 bases, with 10 bases remaining between them. The germline CDR1 and CDR2 sequences are SGHDN and FVKESK. CDR3 nucleotides: TGTGCCAGCAGCCCCCGACTAAGCACTGAAGCTTTCTTT. Translation: CASSPRLSTEAFF.

The V and J genes are TRBV28 and TRBJ2-2; the match to TRBD1 covers 8 bases. This CDR3 is 17 amino acids long. V lost 4 bases, J lost 0 bases, and 7 bases stayed unmatched. Per the germline V gene, CDR1 is MDHEN and CDR2 is SYDVKM. CDR3 region: CASSSYDRGTNTGELFF. The DNA for the CDR3 is TGTGCCAGCAGTTCCTACGACAGGGGCACGAACACCGGGGAGCTGTTTTTT.

The chain uses TRBV7-2 and TRBJ2-7; possibly TRBD2 for D (5 bases). The CDR3 is made up of 15 amino acids. Deletions cut 4 bases from V and 7 bases from J, with 20 bases between. The germline gives CDR1 SGHTA, CDR2 FQGNSA. The CDR3 protein is CASSSWPGGSGEQYF. CDR3 coding DNA: TGTGCCAGCAGCTCTTGGCCTGGTGGGTCGGGGGAGCAGTACTTC.

CDR3 DNA: TGTGCCATCAGTGAGTACGAGACAACGCAGTACTTC. Translated, it gives CAISEYETTQYF. The rearrangement uses TRBV10-3 and TRBJ2-7; no clear D gene. The CDR3 has 12 residues. Germline V gives CDR1 ENHRY, CDR2 SYGVKD. The germline V and J ends were trimmed by 1 base and 9 bases, with 10 bases remaining between them.

The V gene is TRBV7-2, the J gene TRBJ1-2; D call uncertain. Deletions cut 5 bases from V and 4 bases from J, with 17 bases between. CDR3 length: 15 residues. CDR1 SGHTA and CDR2 FQGNSA come from the germline V gene. In DNA form, the CDR3 reads TGTGCCAGCAGCCCAGACCGGGGTCGGATCTATGGCTACACCTTC. Translation gives CASSPDRGRIYGYTF.

The rearrangement joins TRBV9 to TRBJ1-6, with TRBD1 matching 7 bases. Germline CDR1 reads SGDLS; CDR2 reads YYNGEE. The CDR3 covers 14 residues. The junction had 10 bases not matched to a gene; V was cut back by 6 bases and J by 10 bases. CDR3 nucleotide sequence: TGTGCCAGCAATTCCGGGACAGTCGCGTCACCCCTCCACTTT. Translating it yields CASNSGTVASPLHF.